The next 27 T cell receptor beta chains were all read from a single sample in a study of regulatory T cells in long-lasting Graves disease. Building the TCR beta libraries relied on iRepertoire HTBI primers, and CDR3 regions underwent Arm-PCR. TCRdb fed the multiplex PCR reads into MiXCR, producing one record per CDR3 protein. This table has about 210,000 distinct CDR3 sequences, roughly 19% appearing once. Time point noted: newly diagnosed GD, antithyroid drugs for less than 3 months. There was RNA extracted from PBMCs, and the TCR library was made from it. The same data also contributed to another study, on T cells in Graves' hyperthyroidism and ophthalmopathy.

The source was peripheral blood mononuclear cells (PBMCs), collected at new diagnosis, from a patient treated with antithyroid drugs. These receptors were obtained from a woman aged 30 to 39 with Graves disease.

This clonotype was seen repeatedly, ten times or more. The chain employs TRBV12-3 or TRBV12-4 and TRBJ1-5; D gene unclear. The CDR3 runs to 14 residues. The germline V and J ends were trimmed by 3 bases and 6 bases, with 12 bases remaining between them. This chain's CDR3 is CASSLAPGGQPQHF. CDR3 DNA sequence: TGTGCCAGCAGTTTGGCCCCAGGAGGTCAGCCCCAGCATTTT.

This sequence joins TRBV2 and TRBJ2-1, with 13 bases that match TRBD2. The CDR3 consists of 17 residues. Germline-derived CDR1 and CDR2 are SNHLY and FYNNEI. The trim removed 6 bases at V and 1 base at J, leaving 6 bases unmatched. CDR3 sequence reads: CASRWTSGSTSYNEQFF. CDR3 DNA sequence: TGTGCCAGCAGATGGACTAGCGGGAGTACTTCCTACAATGAGCAGTTCTTC.

The chain joins TRBV28 to TRBJ1-2; D perhaps matches TRBD1 (5 bases). From germline, CDR1 is MDHEN and CDR2 SYDVKM. Trimming removed 5 bases at V and 0 bases at J, with 10 bases between. This CDR3 has 14 residues. CDR3 amino acids: CASSTGGTNYGYTF. CDR3 bases: TGTGCCAGCAGTACGGGGGGGACTAACTATGGCTACACCTTC.

This clonotype was seen a single time. The V gene is TRBV7-2, the J gene TRBJ1-6, with D uncertain. V shed 5 bases and J shed 7 bases, with 15 bases lying between them. There are 15 residues in the CDR3. CDR1 is SGHTA, CDR2 FQGNSA, per germline. The CDR3 sequence: CASSGWTDGNSPLHF. In DNA, the CDR3 is TGTGCCAGCAGCGGGTGGACGGACGGGAATTCACCCCTCCACTTT. Full variable domain (rest looked up from reference TRBV7-2 and TRBJ1-6): GAGVSQSPSNKVTEKGKDVELRCDPISGHTALYWYRQSLGQGLEFLIYFQGNSAPDKSGLPSDRFSAERTGGSVSTLTIQRTQQEDSAVYLCASSGWTDGNSPLHFGNGTRLTVT.

The chain links TRBV20-1 to TRBJ2-7; 12 bases match TRBD2. This CDR3 has 16 residues. The V and J ends lost 2 bases and 3 bases, in that order; junction bases with no gene match: 8. Germline CDR1 reads DFQATT; CDR2 reads SNEGSKA (reference sequence). The CDR3 DNA reads as TGCAGTGCTAGATCTATAACTAGCGGGAGGAGCTACGAGCAGTACTTC. It specifies CSARSITSGRSYEQYF.

In this sample, this clonotype turned up many times. V usage is TRBV19 and J usage is TRBJ2-2; 7 nucleotides line up with TRBD2. After removal of 1 base from V and 0 bases from J, the junction contained 5 bases not matched to a gene. Germline V gene sequence: CDR1 LNHDA, CDR2 SQIVND (reference sequence). The length of the CDR3 is 17 residues. The CDR3 is CASSIVEAGPNTGELFF. The CDR3 DNA reads TGTGCCAGTAGTATAGTGGAAGCGGGGCCGAACACCGGGGAGCTGTTTTTT. The complete variable domain, with remaining parts taken from reference TRBV19 and TRBJ2-2, reads DGGITQSPKYLFRKEGQNVTLSCEQNLNHDAMYWYRQDPGQGLRLIYYSQIVNDFQKGDIAEGYSVSREKKESFPLTVTSAQKNPTAFYLCASSIVEAGPNTGELFFGEGSRLTVL.

This clonotype has a count of ten or more. An end of the junction differs from the germline gene, which may be a read error. The rearrangement joins TRBV15 to TRBJ2-3; D is possibly TRBD2 (5 bases). This CDR3 spans 12 amino acids. CDR1 LNHNV and CDR2 YYDKDF come from the germline V gene (reference sequence). CDR3 DNA: TGTGCCACCGCACCCTTGGGAGATACTCAGTGTTTT. Amino acid sequence: CATAPLGDTQCF.

This clonotype was observed a few times. This chain uses TRBV7-2 with TRBJ1-1; possibly TRBD1 for D (6 bases). The CDR3 sequence is 15 residues long. V was cut by 10 bases and J by 4 bases, with 22 bases left in between. Germline V CDR1 and CDR2: SGHTA, FQGNSA. The CDR3 loop reads CATQGTRSGATEAFF. CDR3 sequence (DNA): TGTGCCACCCAGGGGACCCGGTCAGGGGCCACTGAAGCTTTCTTT.

This clonotype was seen many times. The chain has TRBV6-2 or TRBV6-3 and TRBJ2-1; D is possibly TRBD2 (5 bases). The CDR3 totals 14 residues. Trimming cost V 5 bases and J 0 bases, with 8 bases left between them. Germline assignment: CDR1 MNHEY and CDR2 SVGEGT. CDR3 amino acids: CASSEGNSYNEQFF. In DNA, the CDR3 is TGTGCCAGCAGTGAGGGCAACTCCTACAATGAGCAGTTCTTC.

Many counts were recorded for this clonotype. The chain has TRBV28 and TRBJ1-5, with 8 bases matching TRBD1. There are 15 residues in the CDR3. The germline V gene has CDR1 MDHEN and CDR2 SYDVKM. V was pared by 6 bases and J by 5 bases, with 9 bases of the junction left unmatched. The CDR3 spells CASSPRTGRDQPQHF. The CDR3 DNA sequence: TGTGCCAGCAGCCCAAGGACAGGGAGGGATCAGCCCCAGCATTTT.

This clonotype occurred many times. V and J are TRBV9 and TRBJ2-1; TRBD2 matches at 9 bases. Unmatched junction bases numbered 18, after V lost 4 bases and J lost 4 bases. This CDR3 region has 19 residues. CDR1 is SGDLS and CDR2 is YYNGEE in the germline V gene. CDR3 sequence: CASSPQLRGRAGVYNEQFF. CDR3 in DNA: TGTGCCAGCAGCCCCCAGCTGCGCGGGAGGGCCGGGGTTTACAATGAGCAGTTCTTC.

This clonotype was recorded many times. This chain connects TRBV9 to TRBJ2-1; D possibly corresponds to TRBD2 (6 bases). This CDR3 contains 14 residues. Trimming removed 2 bases from V and 8 bases from J, with 14 bases in between. Germline V gene data show CDR1 as SGDLS and CDR2 as YYNGEE. The CDR3 here is CASSVTWGVYEQFF. CDR3 DNA: TGTGCCAGCAGCGTTACGTGGGGGGTCTATGAGCAGTTCTTC.

This clonotype has a count of ten or more. This chain uses TRBV19 with TRBJ1-5; D remains unclear. This CDR3 spans 12 amino acids. V was pared by 3 bases and J by 7 bases, with 7 bases between. In germline, CDR1 is LNHDA, CDR2 SQIVND (reference sequence). Written as DNA, the CDR3 is TGTGCCAGTAGTATGCGGGAACAGCCCCAGCATTTT. Its protein product is CASSMREQPQHF.

As to this clonotype: A much larger clone lies a single base off, so this may be a read error. This chain uses TRBV9 with TRBJ2-7, with 8 bases fitting TRBD2. The CDR3 length is 14 residues. Germline V CDR1 and CDR2: SGDLS, YYNGEE. V lost 5 bases, J lost 5 bases, and 9 bases stayed unmatched. The CDR3, as DNA: TGTGCCAGCAGTGGAAGTAGCGGGGCCCACGAGCAGTACTTC. Protein: CASSGSSGAHEQYF. The full variable domain, its missing parts supplied by reference TRBV9 and TRBJ2-7, is DSGVTQTPKHLITATGQRVTLRCSPRSGDLSVYWYQQSLDQGLQFLIQYYNGEERAKGNILERFSAQQFPDLHSELNLSSLELGDSALYFCASSGSSGAHEQYFGPGTRLTVT.

This clonotype was observed at least ten times. V is TRBV24-1 and J is TRBJ2-7; D perhaps matches TRBD1 (5 bases). The CDR3 totals 16 residues. V was pared by 3 bases and J by 2 bases, with 16 bases between. CDR1 and CDR2 (germline): KGHDR, SFDVKD. The DNA of the CDR3 is TGTGCCACCAGTGATGCCACGGCCAGGGTTCCCTACGAGCAGTACTTC. It is translated as CATSDATARVPYEQYF.

Regarding this clonotype: This likely stems from a read error, as it lies one base from a far larger clone. This chain uses TRBV4-1 with TRBJ1-4; tentatively, D is TRBD1 (6 bases). Germline CDR1 reads MGHRA; CDR2 reads YSYEKL. This CDR3 region has 15 residues. CDR3 nucleotides: TGTGCCAGCAGCCCGCGGATGCCCGAAGGGGGAAAACTGTTTTTT. As protein: CASSPRMPEGGKLFF.

This clonotype was seen a handful of times. The CDR3 is CASQGSDYGYTF. Written as DNA, the CDR3 is TGTGCCTCGCAGGGGTCGGACTATGGCTACACCTTC. This chain uses TRBV11-1 with TRBJ1-2; maybe TRBD1 (6 bases). V was trimmed by 11 bases and J by 3 bases, leaving 13 bases between them. The CDR3 has 12 residues. The germline V gene encodes CDR1 SGHAT and CDR2 FQDESV (reference sequence).

The CDR3 is CASSNRAGSGDTQYF. The CDR3 DNA sequence: TGTGCCAGCAGTAACCGGGCCGGTTCGGGAGATACGCAGTATTTT. The chain combines TRBV27 with TRBJ2-3; D gene uncertain. Trimming stripped 5 bases from V and 5 bases from J, with 17 bases between. This CDR3 has 15 residues. Germline V gene lookup returns CDR1 MNHEY and CDR2 SMNVEV (reference sequence).

The table lists this clonotype with many counts. This chain uses TRBV6-5 with TRBJ2-1; 9 bases fit TRBD2. From germline, CDR1 is MNHEY and CDR2 SVGAGI. V shed 2 bases, J shed 9 bases, and the junction held 14 bases outside the gene matches. The CDR3 covers 17 residues. The CDR3 DNA reads TGTGCCAGCAGTTACCCCGGGGTTCGCGGGAGGGTCGGTGAGCAGTTCTTC. It specifies CASSYPGVRGRVGEQFF.

This clonotype was picked up many times. The chain recombines TRBV27 with TRBJ1-5; no reliable D call. The germline V gene encodes CDR1 MNHEY and CDR2 SMNVEV (reference sequence). The CDR3 is made up of 14 amino acids. The V end was cut by 3 bases, the J end by 7 bases, with 13 bases between. The CDR3 protein is CASSLSRKNQPQHF. The CDR3 nucleotides are TGTGCCAGCAGTTTGTCAAGGAAGAACCAGCCCCAGCATTTT.

This clonotype has at least ten counts. This chain uses TRBV7-9 with TRBJ1-2, with no clear D. V was cut by 5 bases and J by 7 bases, with 17 bases left in between. This CDR3 is built from 14 residues. Germline V gene sequence: CDR1 SEHNR, CDR2 FQNEAQ (reference sequence). The CDR3 is CASSLTPGPIGYTF. In nucleotides, the CDR3 is TGTGCCAGCAGCCTAACCCCTGGCCCGATTGGCTACACCTTC.

Many counts were recorded for this clonotype. The V call is TRBV18, the J call TRBJ2-7; 10 bases fit TRBD2. Trimming took 3 bases from V and 1 from J; bases not matched to a gene: 3. The CDR3 loop spans 15 amino acids. The germline V gene encodes CDR1 KGHSH and CDR2 LQKENI. The CDR3 nucleotides are TGTGCCAGCTCACCCCCACTAGCGGGGTCCTACGAGCAGTACTTC. Encoded protein: CASSPPLAGSYEQYF.

The chain is built from TRBV5-1 and TRBJ2-1; perhaps TRBD2 as D (5 bases). Trimming cost V 3 bases and J 4 bases, with 14 bases left between them. This CDR3 has 15 amino acids. Looked up from germline, CDR1 is SGHRS and CDR2 is YFSETQ. The CDR3 sequence: CASSYGNQFYNEQFF. Written as DNA, the CDR3 is TGCGCCAGCAGCTACGGGAATCAATTTTACAATGAGCAGTTCTTC.

This clonotype appeared many times. The rearrangement links TRBV2 to TRBJ1-1; 9 positions match TRBD1. V gave up 7 bases and J gave up 1 base; unmatched junction bases: 7. CDR1 is SNHLY and CDR2 is FYNNEI in the germline V gene. The CDR3 totals 15 residues. The CDR3 region has the DNA TGTGCCAGCACCGGGACAGGGAGTAGGAACACTGAAGCTTTCTTT. It translates to CASTGTGSRNTEAFF.

This clonotype has at least ten counts. This chain connects TRBV20-1 to TRBJ1-4; 9 bases line up with TRBD1. V lost 3 bases and J lost 0; bases outside the gene matches: 5. The CDR3 is made up of 16 amino acids. Looked up from germline, CDR1 is DFQATT and CDR2 is SNEGSKA (reference sequence). DNA for the CDR3: TGCAGTGCTAGTCGACAGGGGGTTGCAACTAATGAAAAACTGTTTTTT. Amino acid sequence: CSASRQGVATNEKLFF.

This chain connects TRBV20-1 to TRBJ1-2, with a possible D match to TRBD1 (5 bases). V shed 5 bases and J shed 8 bases, with 15 bases lying between them. CDR3 length equals 12 residues. Germline V gives CDR1 DFQATT, CDR2 SNEGSKA (reference sequence). As DNA, the CDR3 is TGCAGTGCTTCCGGGGCCTTGTGGGGCTACACCTTC. Protein: CSASGALWGYTF.

This clonotype has at least ten counts. The chain joins TRBV6-2 or TRBV6-3 to TRBJ1-1; TRBD1 aligns across 12 bases. The CDR3 spans 17 residues. Unmatched junction bases numbered 8, after V lost 6 bases and J lost 0 bases. Germline assignment: CDR1 MNHEY and CDR2 SVGEGT. As DNA, the CDR3 is TGTGCCAGCAGCTACACCGGGACAGGGGGCTTGAACACTGAAGCTTTCTTT. It specifies CASSYTGTGGLNTEAFF.